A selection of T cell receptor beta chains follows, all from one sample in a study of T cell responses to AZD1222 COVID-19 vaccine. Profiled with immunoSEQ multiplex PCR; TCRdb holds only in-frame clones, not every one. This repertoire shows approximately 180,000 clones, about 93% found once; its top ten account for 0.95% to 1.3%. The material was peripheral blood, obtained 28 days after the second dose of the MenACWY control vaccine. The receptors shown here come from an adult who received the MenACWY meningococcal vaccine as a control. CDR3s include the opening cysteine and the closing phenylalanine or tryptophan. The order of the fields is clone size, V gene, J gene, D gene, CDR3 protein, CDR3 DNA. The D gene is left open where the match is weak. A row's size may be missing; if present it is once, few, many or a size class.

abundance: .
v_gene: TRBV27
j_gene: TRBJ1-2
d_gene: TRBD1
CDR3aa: CASGRTGNVYGYTF
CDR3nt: TGTGCCAGCGGACGGACAGGGAATGTCTATGGCTACACCTTC

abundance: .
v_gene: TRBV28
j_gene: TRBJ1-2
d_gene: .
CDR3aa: CASRIAGANYGYTF
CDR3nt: TGTGCCAGCAGGATCGCGGGGGCCAACTATGGCTACACCTTC

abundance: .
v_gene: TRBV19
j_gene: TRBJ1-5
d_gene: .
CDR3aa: CASRVNSNQPQHF
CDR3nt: TGTGCCAGTAGGGTTAATAGCAATCAGCCCCAGCATTTT

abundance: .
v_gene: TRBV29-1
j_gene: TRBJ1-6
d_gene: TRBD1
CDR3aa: CSVGEGANSPLHF
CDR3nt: TGCAGCGTTGGGGAGGGGGCGAATTCACCCCTCCACTTT

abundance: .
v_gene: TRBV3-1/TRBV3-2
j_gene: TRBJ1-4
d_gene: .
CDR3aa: CASSQVRKGSVKLFF
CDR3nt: TGTGCCAGCAGCCAAGTCAGAAAGGGGTCGGTAAAACTGTTTTTT

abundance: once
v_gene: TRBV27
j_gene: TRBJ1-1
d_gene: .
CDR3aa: CAHSIPNTEAFF
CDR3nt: TGTGCCCACAGTATCCCTAACACTGAAGCTTTCTTT

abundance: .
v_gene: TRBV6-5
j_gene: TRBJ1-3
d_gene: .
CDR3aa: CASSSQTAFLRNTIYF
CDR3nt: TGTGCCAGCAGTTCCCAGACAGCATTCCTTCGAAACACCATATATTTT

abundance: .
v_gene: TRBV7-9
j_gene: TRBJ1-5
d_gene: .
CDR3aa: CASSKGGNQPQHF
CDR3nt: TGTGCCAGCTCGAAGGGAGGGAACCAGCCCCAGCATTTT

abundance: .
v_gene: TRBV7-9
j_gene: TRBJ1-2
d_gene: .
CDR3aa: CASSLAGDLANYGYTF
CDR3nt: TGTGCCAGCAGCTTAGCGGGAGACCTAGCTAACTATGGCTACACCTTC

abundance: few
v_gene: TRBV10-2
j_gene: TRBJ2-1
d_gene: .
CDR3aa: CASSENPLASSPYEQFF
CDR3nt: TGCGCCAGCAGTGAGAACCCGCTGGCCTCGTCCCCCTATGAGCAGTTCTTC

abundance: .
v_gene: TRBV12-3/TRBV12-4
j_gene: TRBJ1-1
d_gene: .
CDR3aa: CASSRPVNTEAFF
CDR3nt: TGTGCCAGCTCCCGGCCCGTGAACACTGAAGCTTTCTTT

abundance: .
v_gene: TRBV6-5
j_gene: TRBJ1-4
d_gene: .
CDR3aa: CASSYSTVEKLFF
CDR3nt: TGTGCCAGCAGTTACTCGACAGTCGAAAAACTGTTTTTT

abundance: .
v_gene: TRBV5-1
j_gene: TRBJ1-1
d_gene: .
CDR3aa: CASSPGGSGGTEAFF
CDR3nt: TGCGCCAGCAGCCCGGGAGGGTCCGGTGGCACTGAAGCTTTCTTT

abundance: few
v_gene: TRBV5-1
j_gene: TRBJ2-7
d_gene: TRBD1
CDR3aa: CASRLGGTGDHEQYF
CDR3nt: TGCGCCAGCAGATTGGGGGGGACAGGGGACCACGAGCAGTACTTC

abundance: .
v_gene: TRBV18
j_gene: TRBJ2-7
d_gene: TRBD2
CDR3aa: CASSPSGLAGFYEQYF
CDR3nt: TGTGCCAGCTCACCGTCGGGACTAGCGGGGTTCTACGAGCAGTACTTC

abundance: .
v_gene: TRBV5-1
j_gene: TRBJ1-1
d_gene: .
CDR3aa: CASSSTGARGWSPNTEAFF
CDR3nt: TGCGCCAGCAGCTCGACAGGTGCACGGGGTTGGTCTCCGAACACTGAAGCTTTCTTT

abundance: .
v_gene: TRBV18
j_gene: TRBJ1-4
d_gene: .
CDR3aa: CASSLRTVDNEKLFF
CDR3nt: TGTGCCAGCTCACTTCGGACAGTCGATAATGAAAAACTGTTTTTT

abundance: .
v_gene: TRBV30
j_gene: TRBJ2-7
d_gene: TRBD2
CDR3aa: CAWSRASGGYEQYF
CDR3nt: TGTGCCTGGAGTCGGGCTAGCGGGGGATACGAGCAGTACTTC

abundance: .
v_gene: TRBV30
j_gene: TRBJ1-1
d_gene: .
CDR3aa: CAWKLATNTEAFF
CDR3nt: TGTGCCTGGAAACTGGCAACCAACACTGAAGCTTTCTTT

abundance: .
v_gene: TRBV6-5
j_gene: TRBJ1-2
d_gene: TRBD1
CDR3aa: CASTTGGAGYTF
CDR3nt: TGTGCCAGCACCACAGGGGGCGCAGGCTACACCTTC

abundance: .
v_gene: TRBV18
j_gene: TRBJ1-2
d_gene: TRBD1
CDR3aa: CASSPGQDMGGYTF
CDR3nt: TGTGCCAGCTCACCGGGACAGGACATGGGTGGCTACACCTTC

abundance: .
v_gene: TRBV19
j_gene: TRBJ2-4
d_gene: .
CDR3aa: CASSIPSRDKNIQYF
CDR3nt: TGTGCCAGTAGTATCCCGTCCAGGGACAAAAACATTCAGTACTTC

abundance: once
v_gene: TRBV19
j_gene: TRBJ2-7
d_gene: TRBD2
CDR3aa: CASSDYIRTSGGYEQYF
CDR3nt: TGTGCCAGTAGTGACTATATCCGGACTAGCGGGGGCTACGAGCAGTACTTC

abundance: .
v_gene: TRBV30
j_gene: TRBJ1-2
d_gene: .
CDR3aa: CAWSPGLTGYTF
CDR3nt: TGTGCCTGGAGTCCCGGACTGACTGGCTACACCTTC

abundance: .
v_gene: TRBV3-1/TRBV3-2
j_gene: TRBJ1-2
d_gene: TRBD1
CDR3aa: CASSQAGGGYTF
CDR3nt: TGTGCCAGCAGCCAAGCAGGGGGAGGCTACACCTTC

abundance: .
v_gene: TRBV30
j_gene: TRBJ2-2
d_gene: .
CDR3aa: CAWSGRGGELFF
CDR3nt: TGTGCCTGGTCGGGTAGAGGCGGGGAGCTGTTTTTT

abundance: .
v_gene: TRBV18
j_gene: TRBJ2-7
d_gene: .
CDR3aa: CASSPGEAKPGGYYEQYF
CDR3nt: TGTGCCAGCTCACCCGGGGAGGCAAAACCTGGGGGCTACTACGAGCAGTACTTC

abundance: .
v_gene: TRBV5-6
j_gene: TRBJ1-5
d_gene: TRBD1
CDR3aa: CASSLGGLGQPLKNQPQHF
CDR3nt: TGTGCCAGCAGCTTGGGGGGATTGGGACAGCCGCTGAAAAATCAGCCCCAGCATTTT

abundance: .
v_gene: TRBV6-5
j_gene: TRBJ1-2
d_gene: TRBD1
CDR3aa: CASSLSSGGARGYTF
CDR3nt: TGTGCCAGCAGCCTATCCTCAGGGGGCGCGCGGGGCTACACCTTC

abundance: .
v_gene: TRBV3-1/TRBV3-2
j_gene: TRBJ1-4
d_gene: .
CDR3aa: CASSQGTAHEKLFF
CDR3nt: TGTGCCAGCAGCCAAGGGACGGCCCACGAAAAACTGTTTTTT

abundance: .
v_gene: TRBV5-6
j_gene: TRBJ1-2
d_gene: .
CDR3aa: CASSPGILDGYTF
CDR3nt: TGTGCCAGCAGCCCAGGGATTTTAGATGGCTACACCTTC

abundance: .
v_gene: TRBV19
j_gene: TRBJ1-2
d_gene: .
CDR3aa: CASRDGTNYGYTF
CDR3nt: TGTGCCAGCCGGGACGGCACTAACTATGGCTACACCTTC

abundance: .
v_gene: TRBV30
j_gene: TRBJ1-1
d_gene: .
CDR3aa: CAWSIGNTEAFF
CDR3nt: TGTGCCTGGAGTATCGGGAACACTGAAGCTTTCTTT

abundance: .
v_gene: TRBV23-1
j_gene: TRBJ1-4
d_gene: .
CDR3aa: CASSRAGRYGFTFF
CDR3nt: TGCGCCAGCAGTCGAGCAGGTCGTTATGGTTTTACGTTTTTT

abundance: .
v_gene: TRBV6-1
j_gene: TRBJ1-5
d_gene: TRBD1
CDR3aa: CASSAGQGYSNQPQHF
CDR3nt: TGTGCCAGCAGTGCCGGACAGGGGTATAGCAATCAGCCCCAGCATTTT

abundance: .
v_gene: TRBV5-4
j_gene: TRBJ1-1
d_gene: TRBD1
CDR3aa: CASSNPTGGNTEAFF
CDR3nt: TGTGCCAGCAGCAATCCTACAGGGGGGAACACTGAAGCTTTCTTT

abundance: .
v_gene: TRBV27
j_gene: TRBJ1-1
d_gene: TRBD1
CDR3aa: CASSPQTGSTGEAFF
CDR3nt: TGTGCCAGCAGTCCCCAGACAGGGTCGACCGGTGAAGCTTTCTTT

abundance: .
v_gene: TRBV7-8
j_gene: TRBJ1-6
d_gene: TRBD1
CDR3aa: CASSLGQGYNSPLHF
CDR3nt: TGTGCCAGCAGCTTAGGACAGGGCTATAATTCACCCCTCCACTTT

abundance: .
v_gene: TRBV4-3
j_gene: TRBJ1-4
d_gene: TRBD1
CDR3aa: CASSQDRGDEKLFF
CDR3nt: TGCGCCAGCAGCCAAGACAGGGGGGACGAAAAACTGTTTTTT

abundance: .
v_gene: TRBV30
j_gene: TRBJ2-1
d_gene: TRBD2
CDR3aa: CAWNSGGAYNEQFF
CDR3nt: TGTGCCTGGAATAGCGGGGGAGCCTACAATGAGCAGTTCTTC

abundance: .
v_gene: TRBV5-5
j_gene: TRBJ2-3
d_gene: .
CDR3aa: CASSFPGGASTDTQYF
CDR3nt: TGTGCCAGCAGCTTTCCCGGGGGCGCTAGCACAGATACGCAGTATTTT

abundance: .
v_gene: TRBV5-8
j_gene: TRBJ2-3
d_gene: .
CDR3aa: CASSSGLLGTDTQYF
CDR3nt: TGTGCCAGCAGCTCGGGACTTTTAGGAACAGATACGCAGTATTTT

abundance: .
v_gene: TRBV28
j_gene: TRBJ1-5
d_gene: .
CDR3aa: CASSSRAGLPSNQPQHF
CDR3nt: TGTGCCAGCAGCTCACGGGCAGGCCTTCCCAGCAATCAGCCCCAGCATTTT

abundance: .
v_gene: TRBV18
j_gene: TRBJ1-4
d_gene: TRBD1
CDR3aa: CASSPQEGAKLFF
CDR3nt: TGTGCCAGCTCACCACAGGAGGGGGCGAAACTGTTTTTT

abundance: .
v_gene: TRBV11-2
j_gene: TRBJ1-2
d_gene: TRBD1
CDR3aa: CASSSTRGPYGYTF
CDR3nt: TGTGCCAGCAGCTCGACAAGGGGGCCCTATGGCTACACCTTC

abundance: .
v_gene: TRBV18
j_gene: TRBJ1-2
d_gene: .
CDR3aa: CASSPPTSYGYTF
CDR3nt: TGTGCCAGCTCACCACCCACCTCCTATGGCTACACCTTC

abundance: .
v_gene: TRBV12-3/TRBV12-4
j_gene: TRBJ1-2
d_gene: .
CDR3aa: CASSALGRGYTF
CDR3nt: TGTGCCAGCAGCGCCCTGGGCCGTGGCTACACCTTC

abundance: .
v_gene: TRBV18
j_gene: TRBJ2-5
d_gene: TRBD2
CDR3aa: CASSPRTSGGETQYF
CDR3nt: TGTGCCAGCTCACCGCGGACTAGCGGGGGAGAGACCCAGTACTTC

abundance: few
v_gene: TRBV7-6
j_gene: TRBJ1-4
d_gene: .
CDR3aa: CASSSSTSTNEKLFF
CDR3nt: TGTGCCAGCAGTTCTAGTACGTCAACTAATGAAAAACTGTTTTTT

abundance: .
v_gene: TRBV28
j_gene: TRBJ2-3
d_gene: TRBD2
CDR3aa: CASGTSGDDLLTQYF
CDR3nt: TGTGCCAGCGGAACTAGCGGGGACGACCTACTTACGCAGTATTTT

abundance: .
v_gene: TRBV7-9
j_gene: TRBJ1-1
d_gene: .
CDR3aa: CASSLAHLGTEAFF
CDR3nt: TGTGCCAGCAGCTTAGCCCATCTCGGCACTGAAGCTTTCTTT